Following are 26 T cell receptor beta chains from one sample sequenced in a study of T cells in Graves' hyperthyroidism and ophthalmopathy. There were TCR beta CDR3 regions amplified from RNA transcripts. First-round RT-PCR with HTBI primers amplified the TCR CDR3 region. TCRdb reprocessed the multiplex PCR reads with MiXCR, giving one entry per CDR3 protein. This sample has more than 650,000 distinct CDR3 sequences, with 13% to 15% found just once. The specimen was blood. These receptors were taken from a woman aged 18-35 years with Graves' hyperthyroidism.

The chain combines TRBV10-3 with TRBJ2-7, with D possibly being TRBD1 or TRBD2 (5 bases each). V was cut by 3 bases and J by 3 bases, with 15 bases left in between. The CDR3 length is 15 residues. The V gene's germline CDR1 is ENHRY and CDR2 SYGVKD. CDR3 amino acids: CAISEGAGEFYEQYF. In nucleotides, the CDR3 is TGTGCCATCAGTGAAGGGGCCGGGGAATTCTACGAGCAGTACTTC.

The J gene is TRBJ1-4, the V gene TRBV7-2; D gene ambiguous. Between the trimmed V and J ends, which lost 2 bases and 6 bases, there was a span of 7 bases. The CDR3 runs to 13 residues. Germline V gene lookup returns CDR1 SGHTA and CDR2 FQGNSA. The CDR3 spells CASSLLRYEKLFF. The CDR3 DNA reads TGTGCCAGCAGCTTACTACGGTATGAAAAACTGTTTTTT. The complete variable domain, with remaining parts taken from reference TRBV7-2 and TRBJ1-4, reads GAGVSQSPSNKVTEKGKDVELRCDPISGHTALYWYRQSLGQGLEFLIYFQGNSAPDKSGLPSDRFSAERTGGSVSTLTIQRTQQEDSAVYLCASSLLRYEKLFFGSGTQLSVL.

This clonotype was seen ten or more times. The chain employs TRBV11-2 and TRBJ1-1; D gene ambiguous. The germline V gene has CDR1 SGHAT and CDR2 FQNNGV. The CDR3 is made up of 15 amino acids. Trimming left V 5 bases short and J 4 bases short, with 17 bases between. This chain's CDR3 is CASSPLWPRVTEAFF. CDR3 in DNA: TGTGCCAGCAGCCCACTCTGGCCACGGGTCACTGAAGCTTTCTTT.

The chain combines TRBV9 with TRBJ2-1; 12 nucleotides line up with TRBD2. With V trimmed by 4 bases and J by 10 bases, 9 bases remained unmatched. CDR1 is SGDLS, CDR2 YYNGEE, per germline. The CDR3 runs 15 residues. The CDR3: CASSSRTSGMREQFF. DNA of the CDR3: TGTGCCAGCAGCTCCCGGACTAGCGGGATGAGAGAGCAGTTCTTC.

The CDR3 DNA reads TGTGCCAGCAGTTTACCTCGGGATGAGCAGTTCTTC. This encodes CASSLPRDEQFF. V usage is TRBV2 and J usage is TRBJ2-1; D uncertain. The CDR3 spans 12 residues. Trimming cost V 5 bases and J 8 bases, with 10 bases left between them. The V gene's germline CDR1 is SNHLY and CDR2 FYNNEI.

This clonotype has a count of ten or more. The genes are TRBV20-1 and TRBJ1-6, with D possibly being TRBD1 (5 bases). V was clipped by 6 bases and J by 6 bases, with 15 bases between them. The V gene's germline CDR1 is DFQATT and CDR2 SNEGSKA (reference sequence). The CDR3 consists of 14 residues. The CDR3 region has the DNA TGCAGTGCCCTTGTGCGGACATCTAATTCACCCCTCCACTTT. Residues: CSALVRTSNSPLHF.

This clonotype occurred many times. This rearrangement joins TRBV20-1 to TRBJ2-7, with 10 bases fitting TRBD2. The germline V gene has CDR1 DFQATT and CDR2 SNEGSKA (reference sequence). With 1 base clipped from V and 2 bases from J, the junction kept 5 bases outside the gene matches. The CDR3 length is 15 residues. CDR3 coding DNA: TGCAGTGCTAGAGCGGGACTAGCGTCCACCTACGAGCAGTACTTC. Residues: CSARAGLASTYEQYF.

This clonotype came up many times. This rearrangement joins TRBV20-1 to TRBJ1-2, with D unresolved. The CDR3 spans 12 residues. Germline CDR1 DFQATT, CDR2 SNEGSKA (reference sequence). CDR3 bases: TGCGGGAATTGGGAGGTCCCCTATGGCTACACCTTC. It is translated as CGNWEVPYGYTF.

This clonotype was counted between two and nine times. CDR3 nucleotides: TGTGCCAGTAGTATTCCAGGTCATGACAATTCACCCCTCCACTTT. It translates to CASSIPGHDNSPLHF. The chain employs TRBV19 and TRBJ1-6; D remains ambiguous. CDR1 and CDR2 from the germline V gene are LNHDA and SQIVND (reference sequence). The CDR3 extends over 15 amino acids. Trimming stripped 3 bases from V and 7 bases from J, with 13 bases between.

The V and J genes are TRBV19 and TRBJ2-5; 14 bases are a match to TRBD2. The CDR3 consists of 17 residues. In germline, CDR1 is LNHDA, CDR2 SQIVND (reference sequence). Trimming took 5 bases from V and 0 from J; bases not matched to a gene: 5. In DNA, the CDR3 is TGTGCCAGTAGTCTCGGACTAGCGGGAGGCTACCAAGAGACCCAGTACTTC. Encoded protein: CASSLGLAGGYQETQYF.

This clonotype has ten or more counts. CDR3 sequence reads: CASSFGVGGTEAFF. CDR3 bases: TGTGCCAGCAGTTTTGGAGTGGGTGGCACTGAAGCTTTCTTT. The chain has TRBV12-3 or TRBV12-4 and TRBJ1-1; D is uncertain. CDR3 length equals 14 residues. Trimming left V 3 bases short and J 4 bases short, with 12 bases between.

In its sample, this clonotype was seen many times. The CDR3 region has the DNA TGTGCCAGCAGCCAAGTTACTAGCGGGAGCCAAACCTACGAGCAGTACTTC. It encodes CASSQVTSGSQTYEQYF. V is TRBV3-1 and J is TRBJ2-7; 11 positions agree with TRBD2. CDR3 length: 17 residues. V lost 1 base, J lost 2 bases, and 7 bases stayed unmatched. Germline values: CDR1 LGHDT, CDR2 YNNKEL (reference sequence).

The DNA of the CDR3 is TGTGCCAGCAGCCAATTTGACTGGGCCCCAACCGGGGAGCTGTTTTTT. This sequence encodes CASSQFDWAPTGELFF. The chain is built from TRBV16 and TRBJ2-2; no definite D call. In germline, CDR1 is KGHSY, CDR2 FQNENV. There are 16 residues in the CDR3. Trimming stripped 1 base from V and 5 bases from J, with 14 bases between.

In this sample, this clonotype turned up a few times. The chain joins TRBV29-1 to TRBJ1-4; tentatively, D is TRBD1 (5 bases). The CDR3 contains 13 residues. The V end was cut by 5 bases, the J end by 3 bases, with 10 bases between. Germline V gene sequence: CDR1 SQVTM, CDR2 ANQGSEA. CDR3 DNA: TGCAGCGTTAGGAAGGGACCTAATGAAAAACTGTTTTTT. Its protein product is CSVRKGPNEKLFF.

The V gene is TRBV3-1, the J gene TRBJ1-6; TRBD1 agrees at 9 bases. Germline lookup yields CDR1 LGHDT and CDR2 YNNKEL (reference sequence). J lost 5 bases, V lost 3 bases, and 5 bases had no gene match. This CDR3 has 16 amino acids. DNA of the CDR3: TGTGCCAGCAGCCATGGGGACAGGGTGCATAATTCACCCCTCCACTTT. Protein: CASSHGDRVHNSPLHF.

This clonotype was seen ten or more times. This chain uses TRBV6-1 with TRBJ2-7; maybe TRBD1 (6 bases). With 10 bases removed from V and 3 bases from J, the gap between germline ends came to 19 bases. The length of the CDR3 is 14 residues. Germline V gene lookup returns CDR1 MNHNS and CDR2 SASEGT. CDR3: CAIEGTLGGYEQYF. The DNA for the CDR3 is TGTGCCATCGAGGGGACACTAGGTGGCTACGAGCAGTACTTC.

In this sample, this clonotype turned up many times. The gene calls are TRBV27 and TRBJ2-7; TRBD1 is a possible D gene (6 bases). The germline gives CDR1 MNHEY, CDR2 SMNVEV (reference sequence). The length of the CDR3 is 16 residues. Trimming removed 5 bases at V and 3 bases at J, with 20 bases between. Here the CDR3 reads CASSQGTRVMGYEQYF. The DNA of the CDR3 is TGTGCCAGCAGTCAGGGGACCCGCGTGATGGGCTACGAGCAGTACTTC.

In its sample, this clonotype was seen many times. V and J are TRBV4-2 and TRBJ2-7, with 10 bases matching TRBD2. With V trimmed by 1 base and J by 5 bases, 2 bases remained unmatched. The V gene's germline CDR1 is LGHNA and CDR2 YNFKEQ. This CDR3 region has 14 residues. CDR3 region: CASSQVAGGNEQYF. The DNA of the CDR3 is TGTGCCAGCAGCCAAGTAGCGGGAGGAAACGAGCAGTACTTC.

This clonotype was seen a single time. The chain carries TRBV7-9 and TRBJ2-3; D remains unclear. V lost 6 bases, J lost 4 bases, and 14 bases lay in between. The germline V gene has CDR1 SEHNR and CDR2 FQNEAQ (reference sequence). The CDR3 has 14 residues. The CDR3: CASSATWSADTQYF. CDR3 DNA: TGTGCCAGCAGTGCCACATGGAGTGCAGATACGCAGTATTTT.

The sample holds a few counts of this clonotype. V gene TRBV19 combines with J gene TRBJ1-1, with 7 bases that match TRBD1. CDR1 LNHDA and CDR2 SQIVND come from the germline V gene (reference sequence). V shed 4 bases and J 5 bases; nucleotides not matched to a gene: 7. The CDR3 has 14 residues. The CDR3 here is CASSKDRWGTEAFF. The CDR3 nucleotides read TGTGCCAGTAGTAAGGACAGGTGGGGGACTGAAGCTTTCTTT.

This clonotype was recorded a few times. V and J are TRBV29-1 and TRBJ2-2; no firm D call. The length of the CDR3 is 15 residues. The V end lost 6 bases, the J end lost 2 bases, and 16 bases lay between the germline ends. In germline, CDR1 is SQVTM, CDR2 ANQGSEA. This CDR3 reads CSVLDTFLNTGELFF. The CDR3 DNA sequence: TGCAGCGTCCTCGACACCTTCCTTAACACCGGGGAGCTGTTTTTT.

The chain links TRBV6-1 to TRBJ2-5, with a tentative D call TRBD2 (5 bases). Germline values: CDR1 MNHNS, CDR2 SASEGT. The CDR3 is made up of 11 amino acids. V lost 8 bases and J lost 5, with 9 bases in between. The CDR3: CASLTGETQYF. The CDR3 DNA reads TGTGCCAGCCTTACGGGGGAGACCCAGTACTTC.

This clonotype has a count of ten or more. The rearrangement joins TRBV11-3 to TRBJ2-1; D ambiguous. CDR3 length equals 14 residues. Germline assignment: CDR1 SGHNT and CDR2 YENEEA. Trimming took 0 bases from V and 5 from J, leaving 8 bases between them. The CDR3 region is CASSLDQLDNEQFF. CDR3 nucleotide sequence: TGTGCCAGCAGCTTAGATCAATTAGACAATGAGCAGTTCTTC.

J is TRBJ1-1 and V is TRBV6-1; unclear D gene. Germline V CDR1 and CDR2: MNHNS, SASEGT. Trimming stripped 5 bases from V and 2 bases from J, with 18 bases between. The CDR3 spans 16 residues. The CDR3 DNA follows: TGTGCCAGCAGTCAAAAAACGGGCTCCCGTAACACTGAAGCTTTCTTT. It yields the protein CASSQKTGSRNTEAFF.

This clonotype was detected a few times. The V call is TRBV2, the J call TRBJ2-2; a possible D gene is TRBD2 (6 bases). V was clipped by 6 bases and J by 2 bases, with 16 bases between them. The germline CDR1 and CDR2 sequences are SNHLY and FYNNEI. CDR3 length: 16 amino acids. The CDR3 protein is CASREGLAINTGELFF. As DNA, the CDR3 is TGTGCCAGCAGGGAGGGGCTAGCGATAAACACCGGGGAGCTGTTTTTT.

This clonotype was seen a few times. A junction boundary mismatches the germline segment, possibly from a read error. The CDR3 loop reads CASSLGSVEKLLF. In DNA form, the CDR3 reads TGTGCCAGCAGTCTGGGGTCAGTTGAAAAACTGCTTTTT. This chain links TRBV2 with TRBJ1-4; D gene ambiguous. The CDR3 runs 13 residues. Germline CDR1 reads SNHLY; CDR2 reads FYNNEI.